The sequence of this T cell receptor (beta chain) was determined in a study of T cell responses to AZD1222 COVID-19 vaccine. Study context: Second doses were pooled across both intervals (about 4 or about 12 weeks). Study results and caveats: Females made up more of the donors, who were largely white British, and clonal diversity may have come out too low. Repertoire sampling occurred only after the peak T cell response.

Germline-derived CDR1 and CDR2 are MNHEY and SVGAGI. CDR3 size: 15 residues. Deletions cut 5 bases from V and 0 bases from J, with 13 bases between. Here immunoSEQ multiplex PCR was the method, and the copy in TCRdb shows in-frame clones only, minus some. Altogether some 130,000 clones are present, more than 85% being singletons, with the ten largest covering roughly 0.96%. This clone has a single count. The antigen remains unidentified. This sequence originates from an adult in good health. The sequences come from peripheral blood, collected on day 0 of AZD1222 vaccination. The V and J genes are TRBV6-5 and TRBJ1-2, with D possibly being TRBD1 (6 bases). Here the CDR3 reads CASSRTDATNYGYTF. CDR3 nucleotide sequence: TGTGCCAGCAGTCGGACAGATGCTACTAACTATGGCTACACCTTC.